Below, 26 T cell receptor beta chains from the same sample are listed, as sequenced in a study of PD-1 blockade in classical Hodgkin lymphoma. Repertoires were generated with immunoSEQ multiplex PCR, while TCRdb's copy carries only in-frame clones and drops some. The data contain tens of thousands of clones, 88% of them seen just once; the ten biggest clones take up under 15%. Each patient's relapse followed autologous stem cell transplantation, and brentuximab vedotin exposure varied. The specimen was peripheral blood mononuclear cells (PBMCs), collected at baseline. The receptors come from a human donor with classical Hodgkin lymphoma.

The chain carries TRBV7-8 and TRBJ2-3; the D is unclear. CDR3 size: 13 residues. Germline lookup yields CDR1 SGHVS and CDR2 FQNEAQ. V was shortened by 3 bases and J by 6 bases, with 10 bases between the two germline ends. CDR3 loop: CASSFWIGDTQYF. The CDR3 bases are TGTGCCAGCAGCTTCTGGATCGGGGATACGCAGTATTTT.

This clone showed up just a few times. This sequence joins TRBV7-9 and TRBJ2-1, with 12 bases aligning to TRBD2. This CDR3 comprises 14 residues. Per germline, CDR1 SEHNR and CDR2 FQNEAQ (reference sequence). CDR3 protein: CAQGPSGGDNEQFF. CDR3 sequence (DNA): TGTGCGCAAGGGCCTAGCGGGGGGGATAATGAGCAGTTCTTC.

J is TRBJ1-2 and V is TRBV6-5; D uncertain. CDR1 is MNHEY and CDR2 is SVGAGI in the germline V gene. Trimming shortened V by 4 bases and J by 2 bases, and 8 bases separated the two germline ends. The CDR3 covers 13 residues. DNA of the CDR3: TGTGCCAGCAGTTTCCGGGAGAACTATGGCTACACCTTC. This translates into CASSFRENYGYTF.

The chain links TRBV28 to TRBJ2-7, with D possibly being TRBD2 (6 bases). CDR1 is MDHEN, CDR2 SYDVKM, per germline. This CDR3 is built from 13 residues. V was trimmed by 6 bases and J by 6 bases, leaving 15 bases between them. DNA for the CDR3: TGTGCCAGCAGCCCGGACGGGAGAGGCGAGCAGTACTTC. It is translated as CASSPDGRGEQYF.

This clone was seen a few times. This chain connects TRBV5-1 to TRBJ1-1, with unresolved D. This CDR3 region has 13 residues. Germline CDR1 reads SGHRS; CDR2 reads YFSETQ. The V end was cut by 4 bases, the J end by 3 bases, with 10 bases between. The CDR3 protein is CASSILGDTEAFF. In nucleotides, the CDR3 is TGCGCCAGCAGCATATTGGGTGACACTGAAGCTTTCTTT.

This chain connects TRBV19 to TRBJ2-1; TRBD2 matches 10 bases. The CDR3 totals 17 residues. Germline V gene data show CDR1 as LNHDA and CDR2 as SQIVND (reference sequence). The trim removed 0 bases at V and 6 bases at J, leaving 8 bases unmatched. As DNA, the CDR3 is TGTGCCAGTAGTATAGATTCTGGGGGACTAGCGCTCAATGAGCAGTTCTTC. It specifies CASSIDSGGLALNEQFF.

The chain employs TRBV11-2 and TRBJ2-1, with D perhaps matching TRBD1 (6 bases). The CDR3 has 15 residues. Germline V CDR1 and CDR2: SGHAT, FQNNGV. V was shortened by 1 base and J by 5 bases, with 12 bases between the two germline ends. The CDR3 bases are TGTGCCAGCAGCTTAGCCCCAGGGGCCCACAATGAGCAGTTCTTC. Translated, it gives CASSLAPGAHNEQFF.

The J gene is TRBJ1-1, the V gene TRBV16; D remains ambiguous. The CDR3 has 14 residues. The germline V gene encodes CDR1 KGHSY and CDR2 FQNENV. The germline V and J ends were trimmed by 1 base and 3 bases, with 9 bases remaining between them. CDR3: CASSQWNSYTEAFF. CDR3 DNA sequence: TGTGCCAGCAGCCAATGGAACAGTTACACTGAAGCTTTCTTT. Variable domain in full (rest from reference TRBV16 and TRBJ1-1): GEEVAQTPKHLVRGEGQKAKLYCAPIKGHSYVFWYQQVLKNEFKFLISFQNENVFDETGMPKERFSAKCLPNSPCSLEIQATKLEDSAVYFCASSQWNSYTEAFFGQGTRLTVV.

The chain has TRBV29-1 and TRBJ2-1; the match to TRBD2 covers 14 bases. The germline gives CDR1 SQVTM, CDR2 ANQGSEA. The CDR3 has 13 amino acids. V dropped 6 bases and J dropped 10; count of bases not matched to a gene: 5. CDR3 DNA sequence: TGCAGCGTCGGGACTAGCGGGAGTAGGGAGCAGTTCTTC. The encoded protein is CSVGTSGSREQFF.

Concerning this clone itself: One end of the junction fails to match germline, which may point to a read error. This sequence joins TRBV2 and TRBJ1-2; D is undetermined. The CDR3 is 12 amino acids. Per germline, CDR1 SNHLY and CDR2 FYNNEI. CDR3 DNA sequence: TGTGCCAGCAGGGAAGTCTCTTATGGCTACACCTTC. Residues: CASREVSYGYTF.

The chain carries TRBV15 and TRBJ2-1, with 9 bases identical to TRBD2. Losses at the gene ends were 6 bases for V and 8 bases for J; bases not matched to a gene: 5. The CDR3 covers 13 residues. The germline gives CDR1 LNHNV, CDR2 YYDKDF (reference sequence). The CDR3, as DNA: TGTGCCACCAGGCTAGCGGGGTTGGATGAGCAGTTCTTC. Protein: CATRLAGLDEQFF.

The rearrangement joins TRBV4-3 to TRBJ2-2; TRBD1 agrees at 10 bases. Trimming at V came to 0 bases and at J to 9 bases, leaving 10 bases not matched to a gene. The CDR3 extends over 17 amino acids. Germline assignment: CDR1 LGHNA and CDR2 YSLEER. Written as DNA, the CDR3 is TGCGCCAGCAGCCAAGATCCTGGAGGACAGGGGGGCCGGGAGCTGTTTTTT. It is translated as CASSQDPGGQGGRELFF.

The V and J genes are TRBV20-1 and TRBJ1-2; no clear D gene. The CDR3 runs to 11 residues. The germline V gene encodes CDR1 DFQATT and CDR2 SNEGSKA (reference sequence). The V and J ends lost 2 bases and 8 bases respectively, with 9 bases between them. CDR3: CSARLFLGYTF. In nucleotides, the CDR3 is TGCAGTGCTAGACTGTTCCTAGGCTACACCTTC.

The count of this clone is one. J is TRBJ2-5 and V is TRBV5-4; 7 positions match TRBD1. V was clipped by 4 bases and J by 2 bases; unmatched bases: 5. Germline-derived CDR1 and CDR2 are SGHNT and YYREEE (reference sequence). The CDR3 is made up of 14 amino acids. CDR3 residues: CASSQDREQETQYF. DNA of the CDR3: TGTGCCAGCAGCCAAGACAGGGAACAAGAGACCCAGTACTTC.

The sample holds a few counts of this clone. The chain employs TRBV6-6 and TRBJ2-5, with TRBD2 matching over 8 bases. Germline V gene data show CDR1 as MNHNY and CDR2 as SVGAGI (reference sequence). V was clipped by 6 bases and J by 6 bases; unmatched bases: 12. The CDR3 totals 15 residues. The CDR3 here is CASRLGLAGGKTQYF. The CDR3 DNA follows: TGTGCCAGCAGGTTAGGACTAGCAGGTGGAAAGACCCAGTACTTC.

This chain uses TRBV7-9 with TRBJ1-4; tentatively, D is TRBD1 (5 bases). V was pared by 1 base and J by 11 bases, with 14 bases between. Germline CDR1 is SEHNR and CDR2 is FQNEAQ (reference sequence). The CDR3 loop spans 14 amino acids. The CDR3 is CASSLDPGMRKLFF. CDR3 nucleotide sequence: TGTGCCAGCAGCTTAGATCCAGGGATGAGGAAACTGTTTTTT.

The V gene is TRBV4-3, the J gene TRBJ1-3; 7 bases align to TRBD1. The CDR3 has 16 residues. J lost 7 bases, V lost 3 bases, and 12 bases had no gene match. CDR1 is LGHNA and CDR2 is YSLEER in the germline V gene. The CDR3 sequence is CASSQGLTGSSNTIYF. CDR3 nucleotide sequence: TGCGCCAGCAGCCAGGGCCTGACAGGGTCTAGTAACACCATATATTTT.

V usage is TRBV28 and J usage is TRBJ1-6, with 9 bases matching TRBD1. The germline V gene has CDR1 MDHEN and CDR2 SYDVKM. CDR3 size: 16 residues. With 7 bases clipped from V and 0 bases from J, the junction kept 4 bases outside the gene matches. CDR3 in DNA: TGTGCCAGCACCGACAGGGGGAGCTCCTATAATTCACCCCTCCACTTT. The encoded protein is CASTDRGSSYNSPLHF.

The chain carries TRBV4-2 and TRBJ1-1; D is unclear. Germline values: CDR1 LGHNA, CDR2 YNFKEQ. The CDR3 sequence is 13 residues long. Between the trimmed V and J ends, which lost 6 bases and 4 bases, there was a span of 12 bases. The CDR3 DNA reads TGTGCCAGCAGTTTTTTTTCATCCACTGAAGCTTTCTTT. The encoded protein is CASSFFSSTEAFF.

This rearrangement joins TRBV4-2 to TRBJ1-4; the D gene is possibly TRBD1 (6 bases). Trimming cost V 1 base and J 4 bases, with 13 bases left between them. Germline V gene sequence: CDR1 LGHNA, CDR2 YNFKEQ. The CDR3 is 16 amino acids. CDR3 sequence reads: CASSQGQEEGNEKLFF. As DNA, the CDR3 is TGTGCCAGCAGCCAAGGACAGGAAGAAGGTAATGAAAAACTGTTTTTT.

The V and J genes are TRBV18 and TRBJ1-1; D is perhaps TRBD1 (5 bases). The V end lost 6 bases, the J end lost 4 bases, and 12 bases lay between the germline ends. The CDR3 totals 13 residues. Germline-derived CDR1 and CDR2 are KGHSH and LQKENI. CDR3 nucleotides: TGTGCCAGCTCTTCTTGGGGCCGCACTGAAGCTTTCTTT. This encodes CASSSWGRTEAFF.

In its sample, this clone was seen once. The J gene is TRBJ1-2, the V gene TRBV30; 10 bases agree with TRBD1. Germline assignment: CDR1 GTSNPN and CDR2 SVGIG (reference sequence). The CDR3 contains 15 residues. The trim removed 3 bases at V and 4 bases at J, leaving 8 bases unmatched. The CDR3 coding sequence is TGTGCCTGGAGCGCCGGGACAGGGGCCCCCTATGGCTACACCTTC. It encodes CAWSAGTGAPYGYTF.

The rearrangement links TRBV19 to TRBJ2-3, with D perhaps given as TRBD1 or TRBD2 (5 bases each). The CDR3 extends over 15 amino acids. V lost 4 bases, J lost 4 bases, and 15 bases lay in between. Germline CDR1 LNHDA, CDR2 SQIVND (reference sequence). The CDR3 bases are TGTGCCAGTAGTACCAGGACGAGGGGTGCAGATACGCAGTATTTT. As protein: CASSTRTRGADTQYF.

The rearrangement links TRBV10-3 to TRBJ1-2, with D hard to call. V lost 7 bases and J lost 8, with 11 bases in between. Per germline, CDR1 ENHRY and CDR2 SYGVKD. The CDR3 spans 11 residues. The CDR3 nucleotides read TGTGCCATCATGGGCTTGAGCGGCTACACCTTC. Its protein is CAIMGLSGYTF.

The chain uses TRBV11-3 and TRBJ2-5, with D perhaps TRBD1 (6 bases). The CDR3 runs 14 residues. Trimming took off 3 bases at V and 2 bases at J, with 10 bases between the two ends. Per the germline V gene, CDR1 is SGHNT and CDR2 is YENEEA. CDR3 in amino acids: CASSFRGPQETQYF. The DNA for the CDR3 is TGTGCCAGCAGCTTCAGGGGACCTCAAGAGACCCAGTACTTC.

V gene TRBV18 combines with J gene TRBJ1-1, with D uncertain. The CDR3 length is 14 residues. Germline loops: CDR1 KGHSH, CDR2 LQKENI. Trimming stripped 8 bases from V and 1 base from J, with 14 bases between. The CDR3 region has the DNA TGTGCCAGCAACACGCAGAGTCCGAACACTGAAGCTTTCTTT. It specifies CASNTQSPNTEAFF.